These 20 T cell receptor beta chains share one sample of origin, sequenced in a study of blood T cell repertoires in COVID-19. Repertoires were generated with immunoSEQ multiplex PCR, while TCRdb's copy carries only in-frame clones and drops some. The sample has a few hundred thousand clones, roughly 85% seen once. The sample taken for sequencing was peripheral blood. These receptor sequences come from a man aged 55 to 70 who had recovered from COVID-19.

V and J are TRBV27 and TRBJ1-6; the D is unclear. The V and J ends lost 2 bases and 7 bases respectively, with 12 bases between them. Per germline, CDR1 MNHEY and CDR2 SMNVEV (reference sequence). The CDR3 loop spans 15 amino acids. CDR3 bases: TGTGCCAGCAGTTTAATCGGGGTGGACAATTCACCCCTCCACTTT. It translates to CASSLIGVDNSPLHF.

CDR3 DNA sequence: TGTGCCAGCAGTGAACGTAGCGGGAGATCGGATGAGCAGTTCTTC. Its protein is CASSERSGRSDEQFF. V gene TRBV2 combines with J gene TRBJ2-1; TRBD2 matches 9 bases. Germline loops: CDR1 SNHLY, CDR2 FYNNEI. This CDR3 comprises 15 residues. V lost 2 bases, J lost 8 bases, and 7 bases stayed unmatched.

This clone was observed a single time. J is TRBJ2-1 and V is TRBV7-8; 10 bases fit TRBD2. J gave up 6 bases and V 3 bases, and 17 bases lay outside the gene matches. Per the germline V gene, CDR1 is SGHVS and CDR2 is FQNEAQ. The CDR3 totals 19 residues. The CDR3 sequence is CASSFGASGSSWGGNEQFF. The CDR3 DNA sequence: TGTGCCAGCAGCTTTGGGGCTAGCGGGAGTTCGTGGGGGGGCAATGAGCAGTTCTTC.

This clone appeared a few times. V is TRBV5-1 and J is TRBJ2-3, with TRBD1 matching 8 bases. The CDR3 is 15 amino acids. The ends lost 5 bases at V and 3 bases at J; junction bases unmatched: 8. Germline CDR1 reads SGHRS; CDR2 reads YFSETQ. For the CDR3, the DNA is TGCGCCAGCAGGATCCCGACAGGGGAGACAGATACGCAGTATTTT. Translation: CASRIPTGETDTQYF.

This chain joins TRBV6-5 and TRBJ2-7, with D perhaps matching TRBD1 (5 bases). Trimming removed 4 bases from V and 2 bases from J, with 9 bases in between. The CDR3 is 13 residues long. The germline CDR1 and CDR2 sequences are MNHEY and SVGAGI. Written as DNA, the CDR3 is TGTGCCAGCAGTTCTCAGGGTGCCTACGAGCAGTACTTC. Protein: CASSSQGAYEQYF.

The chain couples TRBV5-5 to TRBJ1-5; TRBD1 is a possible D gene (5 bases). CDR3 length: 16 residues. Trimming left V 1 base short and J 3 bases short, with 14 bases between. In germline, CDR1 is SGHKS, CDR2 YYEKEE (reference sequence). This CDR3 is CASSLSRTLLNQPQHF. In nucleotides, the CDR3 is TGTGCCAGCAGCTTGTCGAGGACACTTCTCAATCAGCCCCAGCATTTT. Together with reference TRBV5-5 and TRBJ1-5, the CDR3 gives the full variable domain: DAGVTQSPTHLIKTRGQQVTLRCSPISGHKSVSWYQQVLGQGPQFIFQYYEKEERGRGNFPDRFSARQFPNYSSELNVNALLLGDSALYLCASSLSRTLLNQPQHFGDGTRLSIL.

The CDR3 DNA sequence: TGTGCCAGCAGTCATAAGCCGGGACTAGCGGGACAGGAGCAGTTCTTC. Amino acids: CASSHKPGLAGQEQFF. The chain carries TRBV27 and TRBJ2-1, with 13 nucleotides matching TRBD2. This CDR3 has 16 amino acids. V lost 5 bases and J lost 10; bases outside the gene matches: 11. Looked up from germline, CDR1 is MNHEY and CDR2 is SMNVEV (reference sequence).

This clone was seen just once. The rearrangement joins TRBV27 to TRBJ2-6; D unresolved. Germline V gene lookup returns CDR1 MNHEY and CDR2 SMNVEV (reference sequence). The CDR3 is 14 residues long. V shed 5 bases and J shed 0 bases, with 5 bases lying between them. The CDR3: CASSPYSGANVLTF. The CDR3 region has the DNA TGTGCCAGCAGTCCGTACTCTGGGGCCAACGTCCTGACTTTC.

Here the CDR3 reads CASLGRGDTQYF. The CDR3 nucleotides are TGTGCCAGTTTGGGGAGGGGAGATACGCAGTATTTT. The chain couples TRBV19 to TRBJ2-3; 7 positions match TRBD2. The V gene end was trimmed by 8 bases and the J gene end by 5 bases; junction bases not matched to a gene: 4. Germline V gene sequence: CDR1 LNHDA, CDR2 SQIVND (reference sequence). The length of the CDR3 is 12 residues.

The V and J genes are TRBV6-5 and TRBJ1-1, with 7 bases lining up with TRBD1. This CDR3 spans 14 amino acids. With V trimmed by 4 bases and J by 6 bases, 8 bases remained unmatched. Germline V CDR1 and CDR2: MNHEY, SVGAGI. CDR3: CASSFDRAQAEAFF. As DNA, the CDR3 is TGTGCCAGCAGTTTTGACAGGGCACAGGCTGAAGCTTTCTTT.

V usage is TRBV7-2 and J usage is TRBJ1-2; 7 bases are a match to TRBD1. Germline V gene data show CDR1 as SGHTA and CDR2 as FQGNSA. The CDR3 length is 14 residues. The V gene end was trimmed by 5 bases and the J gene end by 4 bases; junction bases not matched to a gene: 7. CDR3 coding DNA: TGTGCCAGCAGCCCTGGACAGGTTTCCTATGGCTACACCTTC. Translation: CASSPGQVSYGYTF. Looking up the rest from reference TRBV7-2 and TRBJ1-2 gives the full variable domain: GAGVSQSPSNKVTEKGKDVELRCDPISGHTALYWYRQSLGQGLEFLIYFQGNSAPDKSGLPSDRFSAERTGGSVSTLTIQRTQQEDSAVYLCASSPGQVSYGYTFGSGTRLTVV.

The V gene is TRBV28, the J gene TRBJ2-7; D possibly corresponds to TRBD1 (5 bases). Germline V CDR1 and CDR2: MDHEN, SYDVKM. The CDR3 has 13 residues. The V end lost 5 bases, the J end lost 3 bases, and 11 bases lay between the germline ends. The CDR3 DNA reads as TGTGCCAGCAGTCATGGGGCCCTCTACGAGCAGTACTTC. Amino acids: CASSHGALYEQYF.

Only a few counts were recorded for this clone. V usage is TRBV24-1 and J usage is TRBJ2-2; D is unclear. Germline CDR1 and CDR2: KGHDR and SFDVKD. Trimming took 3 bases from V and 1 from J, leaving 2 bases between them. The CDR3 consists of 13 residues. The CDR3 sequence is CATSDRNTGELFF. In nucleotides, the CDR3 is TGTGCCACCAGTGATCGGAACACCGGGGAGCTGTTTTTT.

The V call is TRBV7-2, the J call TRBJ2-1, with 7 bases fitting TRBD1. Germline CDR1 SGHTA, CDR2 FQGNSA. With 1 base clipped from V and 7 bases from J, the junction kept 1 base outside the gene matches. The CDR3 covers 13 residues. DNA for the CDR3: TGTGCCAGCAGCTTAGTCAGGGGGAATGAGCAGTTCTTC. Amino acid sequence: CASSLVRGNEQFF.

This sequence joins TRBV6-2 or TRBV6-3 and TRBJ2-1; 10 nucleotides agree with TRBD2. Germline values: CDR1 MNHEY, CDR2 SVGEGT. The J segment lost 3 bases and the V segment lost 6 bases, leaving 8 bases of the junction unmatched. CDR3 length: 16 residues. This chain's CDR3 is CASSGERGGNYNEQFF. The CDR3 nucleotides read TGTGCCAGCAGCGGTGAGCGGGGGGGTAACTACAATGAGCAGTTCTTC.

The chain links TRBV7-6 to TRBJ1-1, with TRBD1 as a possible D gene (5 bases). With 1 base removed from V and 3 bases from J, the gap between germline ends came to 15 bases. Looked up from germline, CDR1 is SGHVS and CDR2 is FNYEAQ. The CDR3 has 16 residues. This chain's CDR3 is CASSLGTYGGDTEAFF. The CDR3 bases are TGTGCCAGCAGCTTAGGGACCTACGGGGGAGACACTGAAGCTTTCTTT.

The chain recombines TRBV7-9 with TRBJ2-3; D possibly corresponds to TRBD2 (5 bases). There are 15 residues in the CDR3. Germline CDR1 and CDR2: SEHNR and FQNEAQ (reference sequence). Trimming removed 0 bases at V and 4 bases at J, with 11 bases between. For the CDR3, the DNA is TGTGCCAGCAGCTTAGCTTCGGCGGGCGCAGATACGCAGTATTTT. As protein: CASSLASAGADTQYF.

This clone occurred once. The rearrangement links TRBV7-6 to TRBJ2-3; 7 bases fit TRBD2. The V segment lost 2 bases and the J segment 2 bases; nucleotides outside the gene matches: 4. The germline CDR1 and CDR2 sequences are SGHVS and FNYEAQ. This CDR3 is built from 15 residues. The CDR3 protein is CASSLTSANTDTQYF. The DNA for the CDR3 is TGTGCCAGCAGCTTAACTAGCGCGAACACAGATACGCAGTATTTT.

The chain couples TRBV4-2 to TRBJ2-5, with 11 bases lining up with TRBD1. Germline V gene lookup returns CDR1 LGHNA and CDR2 YNFKEQ. V shed 4 bases, J shed 3 bases, and the junction held 13 bases outside the gene matches. This CDR3 has 18 amino acids. DNA for the CDR3: TGTGCCAGCAGCCTGCGGGGTGAGAGGGACAGGGGGAAAGAGACCCAGTACTTC. Translating gives CASSLRGERDRGKETQYF.

V and J are TRBV27 and TRBJ2-7; 8 bases align to TRBD2. From germline, CDR1 is MNHEY and CDR2 SMNVEV (reference sequence). V lost 3 bases and J lost 3; bases outside the gene matches: 7. CDR3 size: 15 residues. CDR3 in DNA: TGTGCCAGCAGTTTTCTCGCGGGAGGACGCTACGAGCAGTACTTC. Translating it yields CASSFLAGGRYEQYF.